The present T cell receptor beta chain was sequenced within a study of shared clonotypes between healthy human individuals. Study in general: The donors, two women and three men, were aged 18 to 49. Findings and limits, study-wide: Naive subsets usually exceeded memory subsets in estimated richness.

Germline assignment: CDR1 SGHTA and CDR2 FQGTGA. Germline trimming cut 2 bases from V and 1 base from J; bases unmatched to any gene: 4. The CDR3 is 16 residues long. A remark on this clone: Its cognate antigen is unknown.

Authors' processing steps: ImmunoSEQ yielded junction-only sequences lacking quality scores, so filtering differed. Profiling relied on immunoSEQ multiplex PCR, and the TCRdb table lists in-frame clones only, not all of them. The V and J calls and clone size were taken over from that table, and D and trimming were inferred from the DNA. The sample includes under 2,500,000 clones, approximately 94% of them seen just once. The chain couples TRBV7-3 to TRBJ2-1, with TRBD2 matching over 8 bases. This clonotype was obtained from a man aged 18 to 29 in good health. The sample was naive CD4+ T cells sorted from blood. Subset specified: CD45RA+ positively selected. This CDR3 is CASSLVAGPSYNEQFF. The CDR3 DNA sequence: TGTGCCAGCAGCTTAGTAGCGGGGCCTTCCTACAATGAGCAGTTCTTC.